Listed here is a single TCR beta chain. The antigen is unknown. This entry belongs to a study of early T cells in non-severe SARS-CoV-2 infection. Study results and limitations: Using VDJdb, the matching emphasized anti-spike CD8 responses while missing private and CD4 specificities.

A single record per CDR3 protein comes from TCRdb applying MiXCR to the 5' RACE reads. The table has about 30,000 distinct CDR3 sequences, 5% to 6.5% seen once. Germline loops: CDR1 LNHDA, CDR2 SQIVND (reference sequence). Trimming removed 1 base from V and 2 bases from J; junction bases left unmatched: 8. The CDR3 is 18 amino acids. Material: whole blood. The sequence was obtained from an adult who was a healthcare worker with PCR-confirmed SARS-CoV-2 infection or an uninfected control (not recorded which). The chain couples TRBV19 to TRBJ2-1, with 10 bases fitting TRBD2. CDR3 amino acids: CASSIVTASGRAYNEQFF. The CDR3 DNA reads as TGTGCCAGTAGTATAGTTACAGCGAGCGGGAGGGCCTACAATGAGCAGTTCTTC.